This entry concerns a single TCR beta chain. Its antigen is still unknown. TCRdb fed the 5' RACE reads into MiXCR, producing one record per CDR3 protein. The sample includes a few hundred thousand distinct CDR3 sequences, approximately 17% seen only once; the top ten take just over 1%. This sample is part of a study of CD8 T cells in ankylosing spondylitis. The CDR3 loop spans 15 amino acids. CDR1 and CDR2 from the germline V gene are SGHRS and YFSETQ. V was cut by 2 bases and J by 10 bases, with 19 bases left in between. Findings of the study overall: Within ankylosing spondylitis blood, a TCR beta motif made up of seven to nine highly homologous variants appeared to be characteristic. Some of the motif variants had earlier been found in reactive arthritis patients' fluid and blood.

The rearrangement links TRBV5-1 to TRBJ2-1; D possibly corresponds to TRBD2 (6 bases). Material: blood, either unsorted or a sorted T cell fraction (not recorded which). The clonotype was recovered from a male donor with ankylosing spondylitis. The CDR3 loop is CASSFLAGLLGEQFF. The CDR3 DNA reads as TGCGCCAGCAGCTTTTTGGCGGGGTTGCTGGGCGAGCAGTTCTTC.